This paragraph covers one T cell receptor (beta chain) sequence. The antigen this receptor binds is unknown. The sample holds no much larger clone one base away, and base qualities are not on file. These data come from a study of identical twins (dated by TCRdb to the mid-2010s). As for the study more broadly: TCR alpha and beta repertoires from monozygotic twins, unrelated adults of various ages and cord blood were deep-sequenced to test whether fetal clonotypes persist. Replicate twin experiments were performed at different times using different library preparation protocols to rule out contamination. General findings and caveats noted by the study authors: Because the same donors could not be followed over many years, the conclusions depended on cross-sectional statistical analysis. Invariant T cells such as MAIT and iNKT could partly confound zero-insertion analyses, though diverse VJ usage argued against this for most clonotypes. The excess sharing between twins in beta out-of-frame sequences was weaker because fewer shared sequences reduced the signal-to-noise ratio. Fewer insertions were carried by abundant cord blood beta clonotypes, a similar but weaker trend appeared in young adult naive repertoires, and no such trend appeared in memory repertoires. Out-of-frame TCR alpha sequences shared between twins showed an excess of low generation-probability sequences compared with coincidental sharing between unrelated individuals. Recombination models systematically underestimated out-of-frame TCR alpha sharing in monozygotic twins but agreed with sharing between unrelated individuals.

Libraries were constructed by 5' RACE. Sequencing took place on an Illumina HiSeq 2000. Template switching added a universal primer binding site, and the final cDNA carried a unique molecular identifier that allowed TCR cDNA molecules to be counted accurately. Specific primers in the conserved constant-segment region were used to synthesize first-strand cDNA for the TCR alpha and beta chains. To control for contamination, each cDNA library was double barcoded with a SMART-Mk sample barcode plus Illumina barcodes. TruSeq adapter sequences along with Illumina sample barcodes were introduced in two successive PCR steps. TCR alpha and beta cDNA libraries were sequenced on the Illumina HiSeq platform with custom primers. The paper's processing steps were these. MiGEC was used to process raw reads and extract unique molecular identifiers, and MiXCR was used to find CDR3 positions. For each individual, recombination models were inferred using an EM algorithm with the repgenHMM and IGoR tools. Shared clonotype analysis was performed with the tcR package in R, normalizing sharing by the product of cloneset sizes. To study raw recombination without the effects of thymic and clonal selection, out-of-frame nonproductive sequences were analyzed. TCRdb reprocessing: public reads trimmed at Q25 with fastp, clones called with MiXCR, in-frame beta chains kept. One record per CDR3 amino acid sequence lists the most common genes and DNA. What appears here as the V and J calls and clone size reflects TCRdb's work, not the paper's. The sample table contains hundreds of thousands of distinct CDR3 sequences; only one count was recorded for around 20% of them. The ten most abundant clones make up approximately 4.5% of the sample.

CDR1 and CDR2 are read off the germline V gene as SGHRS and YFSETQ. The V and J ends are trimmed by 6 bases and 8 bases, leaving 24 bases between them. The CDR3, cysteine through phenylalanine, is 16 amino acids long. Only the CDR3 portion is preserved as DNA: 48 bases, with reading frame beginning at the first base. All donors were healthy Caucasians. The twin cohort consisted of three pairs of female monozygotic twins, all aged roughly 18 to 30 years. Peripheral blood mononuclear cells were the source from which RNA for the TCR libraries was isolated. A further study also used this sample, focusing on T cells expressing NK-cell markers. As that second study puts it: Fewer than ten donors provided sorted CD3+CD56+NKG2C+, CD3+CD56+NKG2C- and CD3+CD56-NKG2C+ T-cell subsets, whose TCR beta-chain repertoires were profiled. Among the eight sequenced donors, only one was HCMV-seronegative, while the other seven were HCMV-seropositive. To restrict sorting to alphabetaTCR-expressing T cells, an anti-gammadeltaTCR antibody was added in several experiments. In six donors, the dominant CD3+CD56+NKG2C+ clonotypes ranked among the top 10 CD8+ clonotypes, making up about 1.0-7.5% of CD8+ T cells. Those dominant clonotypes were again the most abundant among CD3+CD56-NKG2C+ cells in a few donors, at 28.3-60.1%. Whether the expanded NKG2C-expressing T cell clones were specific for HCMV antigens was left unclear. All eight donors whose samples were sequenced were randomly selected healthy volunteers, three of them men and five women. A commercial ELISA kit detecting HCMV-specific IgG in serum was used to determine HCMV serostatus. For over five donors, bulk peripheral blood T-cell repertoires were additionally sequenced from unsorted PBMC. Reads were demultiplexed and grouped by UMI with MIGEC, and clonotypes were assembled and quantified with MiTCR. To remove erroneous sequences, TCR cDNA sequences were retained only when supported by two or more reads. The tcR package was used for downstream repertoire analysis, and clonotypes were matched across fractions by CDR3 nucleotide sequence plus V segment. Antigen specificity was annotated against VDJdb with VDJmatch, allowing one amino acid substitution in CDR3.

The receptor's source is a woman younger than 35 in good health. The chain uses TRBV5-1 and TRBJ2-1, with no confidently assigned D gene. The material sequenced was PBMCs. CDR3 region: CASTSLKIRARHEQFF. The nucleotide sequence reads as follows: TGCGCCAGCACCTCATTAAAGATTAGGGCCAGGCATGAGCAGTTCTTC.